The sample holds one count of the clone carrying this T cell receptor (beta chain). Antigen unknown. These data originate in a study of T cell responses to AZD1222 COVID-19 vaccine. In the study overall: Researchers grouped second doses given at about 4 or about 12 weeks into one pool. Study results and caveats: Just 5 or 6 AZD1222 recipients tested seropositive at baseline.

This CDR3 spans 17 amino acids. The ends were cut back, 1 base at V and 2 bases at J, with 18 bases in the middle. Germline-derived CDR1 and CDR2 are MDHEN and SYDVKM. TCRdb's table, derived via immunoSEQ multiplex PCR, lists solely in-frame clones and lacks some. This sample has over 100,000 clones; approximately 84% occur once, and the top ten carry 20% to 25%. This rearrangement joins TRBV28 to TRBJ2-7, with D possibly called TRBD1 or TRBD2 (5 bases each). The origin of this receptor is an adult in good health. The input for sequencing was peripheral blood, taken on day 0 of AZD1222 vaccination. CDR3 residues: CASSLYRRGRQAYEQYF. For the CDR3, the DNA is TGTGCCAGCAGTTTATACAGGAGAGGGCGGCAAGCCTACGAGCAGTACTTC.